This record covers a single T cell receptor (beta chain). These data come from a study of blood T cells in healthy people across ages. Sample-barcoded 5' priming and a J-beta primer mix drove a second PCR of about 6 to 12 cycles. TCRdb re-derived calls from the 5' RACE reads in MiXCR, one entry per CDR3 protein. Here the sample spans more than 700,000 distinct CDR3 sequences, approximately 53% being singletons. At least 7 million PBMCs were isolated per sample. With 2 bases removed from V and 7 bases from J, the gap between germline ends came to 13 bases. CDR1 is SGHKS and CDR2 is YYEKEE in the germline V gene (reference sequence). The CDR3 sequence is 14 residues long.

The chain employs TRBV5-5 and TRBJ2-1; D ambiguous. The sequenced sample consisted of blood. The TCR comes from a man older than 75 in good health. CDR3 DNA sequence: TGTGCCAGCAGCTTTGCGACTCCGAGGAATGAGCAGTTCTTC. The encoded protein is CASSFATPRNEQFF.